This note documents a single T cell receptor (beta chain) sequence. No antigen is known for it. This sample is drawn from a study of beta chain features in type 1 diabetes. Study results and limitations: TCRB CDR3s from Type 1 diabetes patients were moderately but significantly shorter in all four CD4+ subsets.

Sequenced material consisted of expressed TCRB transcripts (all of the isolated RNA was reverse transcribed). Assay: immunoSEQ multiplex PCR; the TCRdb copy retains only in-frame clones and omits some. The data hold around 41,000 clones, with around 63% observed a single time. There are 13 residues in the CDR3. The junction had 3 bases not matched to a gene; V was cut back by 2 bases and J by 5 bases. Germline loops: CDR1 SGHKS, CDR2 YYEKEE (reference sequence). The source is a man aged 25-45 years with type 1 diabetes. Some clones in this sample may be carry-over from other donors' samples. The chain uses TRBV5-5 and TRBJ2-5; 7 bases are a match to TRBD2. The material sequenced was Tregs from blood. CDR3 DNA sequence: TGTGCCAGCAGCTTCCAGGGAGGGGAGACCCAGTACTTC. Its translation is CASSFQGGETQYF.